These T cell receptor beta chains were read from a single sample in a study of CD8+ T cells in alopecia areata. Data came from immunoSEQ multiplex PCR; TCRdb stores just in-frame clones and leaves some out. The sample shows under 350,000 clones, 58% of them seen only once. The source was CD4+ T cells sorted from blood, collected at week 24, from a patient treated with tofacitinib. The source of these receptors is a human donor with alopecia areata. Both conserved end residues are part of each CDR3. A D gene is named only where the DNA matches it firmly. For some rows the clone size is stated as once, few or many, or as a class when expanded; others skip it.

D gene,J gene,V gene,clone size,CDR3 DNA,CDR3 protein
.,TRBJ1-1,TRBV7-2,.,TGTGCCAGCAGCTTAGACCCAGGGGCTGAAGCTTTCTTT,CASSLDPGAEAFF
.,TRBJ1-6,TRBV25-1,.,TGTGCCAGCAGTGAATTCTACGCCCTGTCGCTTAATTCACCCCTCCACTTT,CASSEFYALSLNSPLHF
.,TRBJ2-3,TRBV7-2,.,TGTGCCAGCAGCTCAGAGGGCGGGCTCACAGATACGCAGTATTTT,CASSSEGGLTDTQYF
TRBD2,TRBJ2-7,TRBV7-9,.,TGTGCCAGCAGATTAGTATACGGGGGGTCCTCCTACGAGCAGTACTTC,CASRLVYGGSSYEQYF
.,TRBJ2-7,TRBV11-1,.,TGTGCCAGCAGCTTAGGGTTTGAGCAGTACTTC,CASSLGFEQYF
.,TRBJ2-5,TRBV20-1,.,TGCAGTGCTAGAGTGGGGGAGACCCAGTACTTC,CSARVGETQYF
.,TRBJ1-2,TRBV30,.,TGTGCCTGGAGACAGGCGGGGGATGGCTACACCTTC,CAWRQAGDGYTF
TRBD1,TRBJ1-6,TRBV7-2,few,TGTGCCAGCAGCTTAGCTACAGGGGCTAATTCACCCCTCCACTTT,CASSLATGANSPLHF
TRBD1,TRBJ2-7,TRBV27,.,TGTGCCAGCGGGACGACAGGGGCCTACGAGCAGTACTTC,CASGTTGAYEQYF
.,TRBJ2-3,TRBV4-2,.,TGTGCCAGCAGTTCCGCGGGGGCTGGCACAGATACGCAGTATTTT,CASSSAGAGTDTQYF
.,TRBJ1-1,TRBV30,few,TGTGCCTGGAATGTGGGGAACACTGAAGCTTTCTTT,CAWNVGNTEAFF
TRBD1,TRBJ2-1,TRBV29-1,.,TGCAGCGTTGAGTTTGGGGACAGACCTAATGAGCAGTTCTTC,CSVEFGDRPNEQFF
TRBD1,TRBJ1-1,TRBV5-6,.,TGTGCCAGCAGCCCTAGGGGGCATTGGAGCACTGAAGCTTTCTTT,CASSPRGHWSTEAFF
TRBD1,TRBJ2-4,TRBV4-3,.,TGCGCCAGCAGCCGTAGCTCGCGGACAGGGGGCGTTAGCATTCAGTACTTC,CASSRSSRTGGVSIQYF
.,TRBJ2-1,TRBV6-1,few,TGTGCCAGCAGGCTCGGGACACCGAGCAATGAGCAGTTCTTC,CASRLGTPSNEQFF
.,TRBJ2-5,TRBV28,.,TGTGCCAGCAGCTCAAATTACAGGGATTTGGAGACCCAGTACTTC,CASSSNYRDLETQYF
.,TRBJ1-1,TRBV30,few,TGTGCCTGGAGTGTACCCGGAGTCGCGAACACTGAAGCTTTCTTT,CAWSVPGVANTEAFF
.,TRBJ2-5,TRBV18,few,TGTGCCAGCTCACCCGCGGGGGCCGGTGAGACCCAGTACTTC,CASSPAGAGETQYF
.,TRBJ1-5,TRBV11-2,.,TGTGCCAGCAGCTCTAGGGGCAATCAGCCCCAGCATTTT,CASSSRGNQPQHF
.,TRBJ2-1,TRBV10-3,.,TGTGCCATCAGTGAGTCGGGCAAGGCTGAGCAGTTCTTC,CAISESGKAEQFF
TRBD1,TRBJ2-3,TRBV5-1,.,TGCGCCAGCAGCGCAAACAGGGGGAGCGACACAGATACGCAGTATTTT,CASSANRGSDTDTQYF
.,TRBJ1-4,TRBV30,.,TGTGCCTTGAACGGGGGGAGCCATGAAAAACTGTTTTTT,CALNGGSHEKLFF
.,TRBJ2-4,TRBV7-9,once,TGTGCCAGCAGCTTAGCACAGCACGATTCGAGCGACATTCAGTACTTC,CASSLAQHDSSDIQYF
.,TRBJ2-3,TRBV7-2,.,TGTGCCAGCAGCCTACAAGGAGGGGGACTAACAGATACGCAGTATTTT,CASSLQGGGLTDTQYF
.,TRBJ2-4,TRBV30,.,TGTGCCTGGAGTTCCCCCCTAGGGACGGCCAAAAACATTCAGTACTTC,CAWSSPLGTAKNIQYF
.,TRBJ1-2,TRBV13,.,TGTGCCAGCAGCTTAGCCAGCTATGGCTACACCTTC,CASSLASYGYTF
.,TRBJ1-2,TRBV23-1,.,TGCGCCAGCAGGCACAGGAAACACTATGGCTACACCTTC,CASRHRKHYGYTF
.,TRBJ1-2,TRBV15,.,TGTGCCACCAGCAGAGACAGGGTCGGTGGCTACACCTTC,CATSRDRVGGYTF
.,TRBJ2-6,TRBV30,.,TGTGCGCAGGGTGACTCTGGGGCCAACGTCCTGACTTTC,CAQGDSGANVLTF
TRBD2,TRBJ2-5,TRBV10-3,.,TGTGCCGCCCGGCGGGGGGCAGGAAAGGGAGAGACCCAGTACTTC,CAARRGAGKGETQYF
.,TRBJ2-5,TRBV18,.,TGTGCCAGCTCACCTCAACAAGAGACCCAGTACTTC,CASSPQQETQYF
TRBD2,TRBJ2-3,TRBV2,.,TGTGTCACTAGCCGGGGGGGGCTCGGTACGCAGTATTTT,CVTSRGGLGTQYF
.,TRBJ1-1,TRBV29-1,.,TGCAGCGTTCGGGAGACGAACACTGAAGCTTTCTTT,CSVRETNTEAFF
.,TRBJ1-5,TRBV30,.,TGTGCCTGGAGTAAGGGGCAGGCTGGTCAGCCCCAGCATTTT,CAWSKGQAGQPQHF
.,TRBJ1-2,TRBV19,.,TGTGCCAGTCACCTCTTCGGTGGTTTCCAGCGCTATGGCTACACCTTC,CASHLFGGFQRYGYTF
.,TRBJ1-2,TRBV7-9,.,TGTGCCAGCAGCTTAGTGCCAGGATATGGCTACACCTTC,CASSLVPGYGYTF
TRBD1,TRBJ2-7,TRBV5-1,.,TGCGCCAGCAGCTCGGGACAGGGAGTGGGCGAGCAGTACTTC,CASSSGQGVGEQYF
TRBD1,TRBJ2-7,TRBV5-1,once,TGCGCCAGCAGCACAGGACAGGGGTCCTACGAGCAGTACTTC,CASSTGQGSYEQYF
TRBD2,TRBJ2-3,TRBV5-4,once,TGTGCCAGCAGCGCGGGAGAAATCACAGATACGCAGTATTTT,CASSAGEITDTQYF
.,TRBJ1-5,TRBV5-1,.,TGCGCCAGCAGCTTTACCGGACAGCCCAGGGAGCCCCAGCATTTT,CASSFTGQPREPQHF
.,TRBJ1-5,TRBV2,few,TGTGCCAGCGGCGGAAGGGGCCGGAGCAGCAATCAGCCCCAGCATTTT,CASGGRGRSSNQPQHF
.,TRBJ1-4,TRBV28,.,TGTGCCAGCAGTTTATCCCAGGGGTGGGATGAAAAACTGTTTTTT,CASSLSQGWDEKLFF
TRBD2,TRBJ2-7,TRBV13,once,TGTGCCAGCAGCCTGCTACGGCGGGGGTGGTACGAGCAGTACTTC,CASSLLRRGWYEQYF
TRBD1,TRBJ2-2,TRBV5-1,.,TGCGCCAGCAGCTCCGGGACAGGGAGGACCGGGGAGCTGTTTTTT,CASSSGTGRTGELFF
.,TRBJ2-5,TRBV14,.,TGTGCCAGTCAGAGGGGCATGCAAGAGACCCAGTACTTC,CASQRGMQETQYF
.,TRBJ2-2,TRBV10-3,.,TGTGCCATCAGTGAGTGGCCAGGAGGCGGGGAGCTGTTTTTT,CAISEWPGGGELFF
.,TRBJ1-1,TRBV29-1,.,TGCAGCGTTGCTAAGGATATGAACACTGAAGCTTTCTTT,CSVAKDMNTEAFF
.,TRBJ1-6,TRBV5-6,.,TGTGCCAGCAGCTTAAGCCAGATTAATTCACCCCTCCACTTT,CASSLSQINSPLHF
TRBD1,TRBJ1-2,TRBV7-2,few,TGTGCCAGCAGCTCCCGTACAGGGGAATACGGCTACACCTTC,CASSSRTGEYGYTF
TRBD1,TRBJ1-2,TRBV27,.,TGTGCCAGCAGTTACTCGACAGGGGTTAACTATGGCTACACCTTC,CASSYSTGVNYGYTF
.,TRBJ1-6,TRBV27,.,TGTGCCAGCAGTTTGGACAGCCAGAATTCACCCCTCCACTTT,CASSLDSQNSPLHF
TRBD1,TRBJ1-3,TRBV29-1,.,TGCAGCGTTGAAGACGACTGGGACAGGGTAACTGGAAACACCATATATTTT,CSVEDDWDRVTGNTIYF
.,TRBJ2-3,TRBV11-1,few,TGTGCCAGCAGCTTCAGGGGGGCTGGGACAGATACGCAGTATTTT,CASSFRGAGTDTQYF
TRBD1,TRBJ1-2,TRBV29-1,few,TGCAGCTTCAGGGGGGGAGGCTATGGCTACACCTTC,CSFRGGGYGYTF
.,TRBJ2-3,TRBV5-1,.,TGCGCCAGCAGCTTGGAACGGACCACAGATACGCAGTATTTT,CASSLERTTDTQYF
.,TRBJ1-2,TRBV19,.,TGTGCCAGTAGTGGGGCCTACTATGGCTACACCTTC,CASSGAYYGYTF
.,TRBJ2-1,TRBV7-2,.,TGTGCCAGCAGCTTAGGGAACCCTCCCTACAATGAGCAGTTCTTC,CASSLGNPPYNEQFF
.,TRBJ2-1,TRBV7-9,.,TGTGCCAGCAGCTCGGGACGGAGTAATGAGCAGTTCTTC,CASSSGRSNEQFF
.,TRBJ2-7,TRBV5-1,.,TGCGCCAGCAGCTTGACCGCGGGTGGGGATTACTCCTACGAGCAGTACTTC,CASSLTAGGDYSYEQYF